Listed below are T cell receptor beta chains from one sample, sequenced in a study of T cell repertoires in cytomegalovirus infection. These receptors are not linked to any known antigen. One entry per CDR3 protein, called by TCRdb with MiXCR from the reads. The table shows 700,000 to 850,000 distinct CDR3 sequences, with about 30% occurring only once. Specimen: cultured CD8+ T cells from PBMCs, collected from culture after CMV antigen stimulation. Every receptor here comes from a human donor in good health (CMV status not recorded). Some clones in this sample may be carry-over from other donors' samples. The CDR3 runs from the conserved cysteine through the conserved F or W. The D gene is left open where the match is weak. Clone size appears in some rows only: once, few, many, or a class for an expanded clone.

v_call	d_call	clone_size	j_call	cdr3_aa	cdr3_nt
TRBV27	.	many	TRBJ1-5	CASSLSYGSYQPQHF	TGTGCCAGCAGTTTATCCTACGGTAGTTATCAGCCCCAGCATTTT
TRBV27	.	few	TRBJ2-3	CASRTEPTSTDTQYF	TGTGCCAGCCGTACAGAGCCAACTAGCACAGATACGCAGTATTTT
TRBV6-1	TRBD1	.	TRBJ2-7	CASSGGTVYEQYF	TGTGCCAGCAGTGGAGGGACAGTCTACGAGCAGTACTTC
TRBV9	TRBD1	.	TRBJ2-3	CASSGGGLPRPDTQYF	TGTGCCAGCAGCGGAGGGGGCCTCCCGAGACCAGATACGCAGTATTTT
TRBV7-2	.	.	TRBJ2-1	CASSLVDRPAEQFF	TGTGCCAGCAGCTTAGTCGACAGACCGGCTGAGCAGTTCTTC
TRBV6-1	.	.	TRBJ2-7	CASSEDIYEQYF	TGTGCCAGCAGTGAAGACATCTACGAGCAGTACTTC
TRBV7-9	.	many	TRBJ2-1	CASSLTAFSSYNEQFF	TGTGCCAGCAGCCTTACCGCCTTTAGCTCCTACAATGAGCAGTTCTTC
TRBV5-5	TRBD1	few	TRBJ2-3	CASSLVQGATDTQYF	TGTGCCAGCAGCTTGGTTCAGGGGGCCACAGATACGCAGTATTTT
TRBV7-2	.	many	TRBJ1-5	CASSLARGGPSNQPQHF	TGTGCCAGCAGCTTAGCGCGGGGAGGCCCTAGCAATCAGCCCCAGCATTTT
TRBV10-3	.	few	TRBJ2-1	CAISGPPRQEPSYNEQFF	TGTGCCATCAGTGGTCCCCCTAGACAGGAGCCCTCCTACAATGAGCAGTTCTTC
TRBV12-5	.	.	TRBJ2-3	CASVPTANTQYF	TGTGCTAGTGTTCCGACCGCCAATACGCAGTATTTT
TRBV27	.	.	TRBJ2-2	CASSDSPARTGELFF	TGTGCCAGCAGTGACAGCCCAGCGCGCACCGGGGAGCTGTTTTTT
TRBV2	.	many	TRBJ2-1	CATPKFLGRSEQFF	TGTGCCACCCCAAAATTTTTAGGGAGGAGTGAGCAGTTCTTC
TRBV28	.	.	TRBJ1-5	CASSLEGPPIYSNQPQHF	TGTGCCAGCAGCCTCGAAGGACCGCCGATTTATAGCAATCAGCCCCAGCATTTT
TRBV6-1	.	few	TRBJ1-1	CASSEWLGVASNTEAFF	TGTGCCAGCAGTGAATGGTTAGGGGTCGCCTCGAACACTGAAGCTTTCTTT
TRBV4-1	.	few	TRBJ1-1	CASSPAPGALAFF	TGCGCCAGCAGCCCCGCGCCAGGGGCTTTAGCTTTCTTT
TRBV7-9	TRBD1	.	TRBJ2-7	CAGSGQGSYEQYF	TGTGCCGGCTCGGGACAGGGTTCCTACGAGCAGTACTTC
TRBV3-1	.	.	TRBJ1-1	CASSRERMNTEAFF	TGTGCCAGCAGCCGGGAGAGGATGAACACTGAAGCTTTCTTT
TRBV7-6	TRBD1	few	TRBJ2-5	CASSPVTGGWETQYF	TGTGCCAGCAGCCCGGTTACAGGGGGCTGGGAGACCCAGTACTTC
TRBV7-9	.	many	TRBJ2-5	CASSLALQETQYF	TGTGCCAGCAGCTTAGCGCTTCAAGAGACCCAGTACTTC
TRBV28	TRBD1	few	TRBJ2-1	CASSLTQGAIDEQFF	TGTGCCAGCAGTTTAACACAGGGGGCGATCGATGAGCAGTTCTTC
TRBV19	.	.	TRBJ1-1	CASSIGGDGFF	TGTGCCAGTAGTATCGGGGGTGATGGTTTCTTT
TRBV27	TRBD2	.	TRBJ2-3	CASGQLAGPTDTQYF	TGTGCCAGCGGGCAACTAGCGGGGCCCACAGATACGCAGTATTTT
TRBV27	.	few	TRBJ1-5	CASSWGDGSNQPQHF	TGTGCCAGCAGTTGGGGGGACGGTAGCAATCAGCCCCAGCATTTT
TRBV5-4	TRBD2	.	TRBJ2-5	CASSLLGTSGETQYF	TGTGCCAGCAGCTTGTTAGGGACTAGCGGGGAGACCCAGTACTTC
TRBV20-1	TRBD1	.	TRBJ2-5	CSARAGQLVQETQYF	TGCAGTGCTAGAGCGGGACAGCTAGTCCAAGAGACCCAGTACTTC
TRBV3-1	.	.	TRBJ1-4	CASKDRSEKLFF	TGTGCCAGCAAAGACAGAAGTGAAAAACTGTTTTTT
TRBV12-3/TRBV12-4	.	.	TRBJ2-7	CASSLGRHYSYEQYF	TGTGCCAGCAGTCTGGGGAGACACTACTCCTACGAGCAGTACTTC
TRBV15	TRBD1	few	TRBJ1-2	CATSRSQGGNYGYTF	TGTGCCACCAGCAGGTCACAGGGGGGAAACTATGGCTACACCTTC
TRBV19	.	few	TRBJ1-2	CASSIAGLYGYTF	TGTGCCAGTAGTATAGCAGGACTCTATGGCTACACCTTC
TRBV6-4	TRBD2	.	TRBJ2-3	CASSVQAGGTDTQYF	TGTGCCAGCAGTGTGCAAGCGGGGGGCACAGATACGCAGTATTTT
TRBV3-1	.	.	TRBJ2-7	CASSPQGTGSYEQYF	TGTGCCAGCAGCCCCCAGGGCACCGGCTCCTACGAGCAGTACTTC
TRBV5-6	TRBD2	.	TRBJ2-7	CASSLTSGGVDDEQYF	TGTGCCAGCAGCTTGACTAGCGGGGGGGTTGACGACGAGCAGTACTTC
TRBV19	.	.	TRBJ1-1	CASSIRGGVSEAFF	TGTGCCAGTAGTATAAGGGGAGGTGTATCTGAAGCTTTCTTT
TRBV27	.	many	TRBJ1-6	CASSSSYNSPLHF	TGTGCCAGCAGTAGTTCCTATAATTCACCCCTCCACTTT
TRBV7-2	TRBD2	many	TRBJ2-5	CASSVGGAAEETQYF	TGTGCCAGCAGCGTCGGGGGGGCTGCCGAGGAGACCCAGTACTTC
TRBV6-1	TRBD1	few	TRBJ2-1	CASSTGGGEQFF	TGTGCCAGCAGTACAGGGGGCGGTGAGCAGTTCTTC
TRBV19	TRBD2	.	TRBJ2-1	CASSAGENEQFF	TGTGCCAGCTCAGCGGGGGAGAATGAGCAGTTCTTC
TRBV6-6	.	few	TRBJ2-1	CASSYPAWVEQFF	TGTGCCAGCAGTTACCCCGCGTGGGTTGAGCAGTTCTTC
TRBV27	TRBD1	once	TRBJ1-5	CASSLSFLTGPYQPQHF	TGTGCCAGCAGTCTATCCTTCTTGACAGGGCCCTATCAGCCCCAGCATTTT
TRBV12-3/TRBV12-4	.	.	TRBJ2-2	CASRLPGIGELFF	TGTGCCAGCAGGCTTCCAGGGATCGGGGAGCTGTTTTTT
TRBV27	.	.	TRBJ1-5	CASRGTVSNQPQHF	TGTGCCAGCAGAGGGACCGTAAGCAATCAGCCCCAGCATTTT
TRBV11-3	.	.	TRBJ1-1	CASSLSGGEETEAFF	TGTGCCAGCAGCTTATCGGGGGGAGAAGAAACTGAAGCTTTCTTT
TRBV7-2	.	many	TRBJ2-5	CASSLGVLRGGMETQYF	TGTGCCAGCAGCTTGGGAGTTTTGAGGGGGGGCATGGAGACCCAGTACTTC
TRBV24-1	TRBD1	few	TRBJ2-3	CATSEGLVLDRDHTDTQYF	TGTGCCACCAGTGAAGGTCTTGTCTTGGACAGGGACCACACAGATACGCAGTATTTT
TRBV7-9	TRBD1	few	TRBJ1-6	CASRPGTGESPLHF	TGTGCCAGCAGGCCCGGGACAGGGGAGTCACCCCTCCACTTT
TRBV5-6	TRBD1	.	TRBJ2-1	CASSFFRPTGAVPYNEQFF	TGTGCCAGCAGCTTCTTCAGGCCGACAGGGGCCGTACCATACAATGAGCAGTTCTTC
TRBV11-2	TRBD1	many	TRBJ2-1	CASSYDRAEQFF	TGTGCCAGCAGCTACGACAGGGCTGAGCAGTTCTTC
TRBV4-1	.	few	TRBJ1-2	CASSQDMGANYGYTF	TGCGCCAGCAGCCAAGATATGGGGGCTAACTATGGCTACACCTTC
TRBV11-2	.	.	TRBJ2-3	CASSFHRDGSPDTQYF	TGTGCCAGCAGCTTTCACAGGGACGGGAGTCCAGATACGCAGTATTTT